A selection of T cell receptor beta chains follows, all from one sample in a study of blood T cells in healthy people across ages. TCRdb re-analysed the 5' RACE reads in MiXCR, keeping a single row per CDR3 protein. The table includes 2 million or so distinct CDR3 sequences, roughly 52% detected once. Sequencing used blood. The receptors come from a middle-aged woman in good health. Each CDR3 is given with its conserved first and last residue. Fields, in order: J gene, V gene, CDR3 protein.

J gene: TRBJ2-5
V gene: TRBV20-1
CDR3 protein: CSARENVGGTLARETQYF

J gene: TRBJ2-4
V gene: TRBV4-3
CDR3 protein: CASSPDLAGGMDEQYF

J gene: TRBJ1-1
V gene: TRBV6-2/TRBV6-3
CDR3 protein: CASSYGGNTEAFF

J gene: TRBJ2-1
V gene: TRBV27
CDR3 protein: CASKPIAGRDNEQFF

J gene: TRBJ1-5
V gene: TRBV20-1
CDR3 protein: CSARDWTDNQPQHF

J gene: TRBJ1-2
V gene: TRBV7-2
CDR3 protein: CASSSADRGFYGYTF

J gene: TRBJ2-1
V gene: TRBV4-3
CDR3 protein: CASSHTLAGENNEQFF

J gene: TRBJ2-1
V gene: TRBV2
CDR3 protein: CASSEDPSGGVDEQFF

J gene: TRBJ2-1
V gene: TRBV20-1
CDR3 protein: CSARGLAGRSEQFF

J gene: TRBJ2-3
V gene: TRBV29-1
CDR3 protein: CSVLGQGIFTDTQYF

J gene: TRBJ1-5
V gene: TRBV20-1
CDR3 protein: CSARAGTGANQPQHF